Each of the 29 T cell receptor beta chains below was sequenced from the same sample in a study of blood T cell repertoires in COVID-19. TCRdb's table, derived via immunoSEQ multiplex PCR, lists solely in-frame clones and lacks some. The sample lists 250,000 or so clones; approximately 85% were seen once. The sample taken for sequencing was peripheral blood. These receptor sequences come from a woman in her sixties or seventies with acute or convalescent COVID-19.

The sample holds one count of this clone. CDR3 in DNA: TGTGCCAGTAAAACCGGGACAGGGTACGAAAAACTGTTTTTT. Translating gives CASKTGTGYEKLFF. The chain joins TRBV6-5 to TRBJ1-4, with TRBD1 matching 9 bases. The CDR3 spans 14 residues. Unmatched junction bases numbered 10, after V lost 9 bases and J lost 8 bases. Germline V gives CDR1 MNHEY, CDR2 SVGAGI.

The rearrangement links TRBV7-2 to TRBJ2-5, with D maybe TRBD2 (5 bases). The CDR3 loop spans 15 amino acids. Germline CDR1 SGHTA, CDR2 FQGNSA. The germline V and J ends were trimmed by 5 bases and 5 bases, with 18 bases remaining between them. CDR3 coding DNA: TGTGCCAGCAGCGCCCGAGGGCTAGCAGCCGAGACCCAGTACTTC. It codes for CASSARGLAAETQYF.

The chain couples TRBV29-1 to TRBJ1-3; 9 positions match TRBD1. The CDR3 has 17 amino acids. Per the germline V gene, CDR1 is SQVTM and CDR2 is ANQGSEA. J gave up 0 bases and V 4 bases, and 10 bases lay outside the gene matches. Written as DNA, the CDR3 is TGCAGCGTTGTTCGGACAGGGGCCCTCGACTCTGGAAACACCATATATTTT. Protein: CSVVRTGALDSGNTIYF.

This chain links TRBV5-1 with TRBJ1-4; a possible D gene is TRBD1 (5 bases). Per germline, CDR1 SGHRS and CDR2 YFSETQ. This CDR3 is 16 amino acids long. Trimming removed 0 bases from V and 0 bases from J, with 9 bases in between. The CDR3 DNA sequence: TGCGCCAGCAGCTTGGGACAGCGCACAACTAATGAAAAACTGTTTTTT. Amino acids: CASSLGQRTTNEKLFF.

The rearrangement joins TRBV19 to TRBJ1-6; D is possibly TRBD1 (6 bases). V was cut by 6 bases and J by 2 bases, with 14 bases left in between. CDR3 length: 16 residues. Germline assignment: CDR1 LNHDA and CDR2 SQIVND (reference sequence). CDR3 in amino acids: CASRTGPEAYNSPLHF. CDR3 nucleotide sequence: TGTGCCAGTAGAACAGGGCCGGAAGCCTATAATTCACCCCTCCACTTT.

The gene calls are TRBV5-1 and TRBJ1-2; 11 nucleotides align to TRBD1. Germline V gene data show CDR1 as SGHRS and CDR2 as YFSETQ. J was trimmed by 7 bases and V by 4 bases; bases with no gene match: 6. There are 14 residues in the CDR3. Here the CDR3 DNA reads TGCGCCAGCAGCCGGACAGGGGGCGAGGCTGGCTACACCTTC. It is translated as CASSRTGGEAGYTF.

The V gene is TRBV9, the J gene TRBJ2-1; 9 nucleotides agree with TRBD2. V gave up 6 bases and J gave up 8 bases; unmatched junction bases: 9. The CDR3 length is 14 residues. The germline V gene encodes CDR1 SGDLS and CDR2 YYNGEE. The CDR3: CASTLSGGWDEQFF. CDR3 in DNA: TGTGCCAGCACCCTCAGCGGGGGGTGGGATGAGCAGTTCTTC.

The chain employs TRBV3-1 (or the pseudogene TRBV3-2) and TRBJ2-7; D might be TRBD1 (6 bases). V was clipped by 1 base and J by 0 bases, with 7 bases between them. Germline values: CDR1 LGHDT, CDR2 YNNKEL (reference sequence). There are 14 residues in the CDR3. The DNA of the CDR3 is TGTGCCAGCAGCCAAGGGGACATCTCCTACGAGCAGTACTTC. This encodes CASSQGDISYEQYF.

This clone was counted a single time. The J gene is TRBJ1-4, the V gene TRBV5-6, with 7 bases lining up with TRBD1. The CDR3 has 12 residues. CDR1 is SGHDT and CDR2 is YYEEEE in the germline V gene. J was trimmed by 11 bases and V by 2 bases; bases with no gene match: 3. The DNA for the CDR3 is TGTGCCAGCAGCTTATACAGGGGTAAACTGTTTTTT. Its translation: CASSLYRGKLFF.

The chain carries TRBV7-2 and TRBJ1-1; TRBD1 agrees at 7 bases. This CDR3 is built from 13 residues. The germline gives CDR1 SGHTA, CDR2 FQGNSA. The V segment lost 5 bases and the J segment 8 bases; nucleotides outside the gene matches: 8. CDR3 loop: CASSADRAYEAFF. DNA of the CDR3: TGTGCCAGCAGCGCCGACAGGGCGTACGAAGCTTTCTTT.

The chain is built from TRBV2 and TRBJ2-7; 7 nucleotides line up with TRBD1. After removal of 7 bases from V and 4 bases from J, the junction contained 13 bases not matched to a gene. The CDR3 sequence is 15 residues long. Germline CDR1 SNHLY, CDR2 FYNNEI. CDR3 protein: CASTKGAGGVYEQYF. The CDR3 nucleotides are TGTGCCAGCACCAAGGGGGCAGGGGGTGTTTACGAGCAGTACTTC. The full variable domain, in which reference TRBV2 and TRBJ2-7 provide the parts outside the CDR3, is EPEVTQTPSHQVTQMGQEVILRCVPISNHLYFYWYRQILGQKVEFLVSFYNNEISEKSEIFDDQFSVERPDGSNFTLKIRSTKLEDSAMYFCASTKGAGGVYEQYFGPGTRLTVT.

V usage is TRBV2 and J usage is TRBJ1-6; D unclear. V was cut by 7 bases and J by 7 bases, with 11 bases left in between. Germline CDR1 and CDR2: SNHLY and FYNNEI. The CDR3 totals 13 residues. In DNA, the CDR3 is TGTGCCAGCACGCGGGGAGGGAATTCACCCCTCCACTTT. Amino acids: CASTRGGNSPLHF.

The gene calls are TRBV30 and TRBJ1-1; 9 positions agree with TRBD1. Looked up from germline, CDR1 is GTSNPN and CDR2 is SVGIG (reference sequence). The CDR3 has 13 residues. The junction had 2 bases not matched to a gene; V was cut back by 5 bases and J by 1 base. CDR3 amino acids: CAWGQGPNTEAFF. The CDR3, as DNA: TGTGCCTGGGGACAGGGGCCGAACACTGAAGCTTTCTTT. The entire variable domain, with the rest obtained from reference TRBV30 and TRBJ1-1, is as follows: SQTIHQWPATLVQPVGSPLSLECTVEGTSNPNLYWYRQAAGRGLQLLFYSVGIGQISSEVPQNLSASRPQDRQFILSSKKLLLSDSGFYLCAWGQGPNTEAFFGQGTRLTVV.

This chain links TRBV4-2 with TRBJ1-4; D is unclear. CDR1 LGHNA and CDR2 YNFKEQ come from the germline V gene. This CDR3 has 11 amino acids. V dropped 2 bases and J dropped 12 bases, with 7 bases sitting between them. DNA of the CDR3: TGTGCCAGCAGCCAAAGCTCGGAACTGTTTTTT. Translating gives CASSQSSELFF.

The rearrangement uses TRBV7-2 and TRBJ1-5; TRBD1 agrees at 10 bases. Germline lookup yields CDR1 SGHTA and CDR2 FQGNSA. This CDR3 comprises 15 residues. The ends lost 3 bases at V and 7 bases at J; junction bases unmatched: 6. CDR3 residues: CASSFDRGLWQPQHF. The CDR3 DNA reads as TGTGCCAGCAGCTTCGACAGGGGGCTTTGGCAGCCCCAGCATTTT.

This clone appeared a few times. The CDR3 coding sequence is TGTGCCAGCAGCCCCGGACAGGCCAATCAGCCCCAGCATTTT. This codes for CASSPGQANQPQHF. The V call is TRBV3-1 (or the pseudogene TRBV3-2), the J call TRBJ1-5; 7 bases are a match to TRBD1. CDR1 and CDR2 (germline): LGHDT, YNNKEL (reference sequence). The CDR3 sequence is 14 residues long. The junction had 3 bases not matched to a gene; V was cut back by 4 bases and J by 3 bases.

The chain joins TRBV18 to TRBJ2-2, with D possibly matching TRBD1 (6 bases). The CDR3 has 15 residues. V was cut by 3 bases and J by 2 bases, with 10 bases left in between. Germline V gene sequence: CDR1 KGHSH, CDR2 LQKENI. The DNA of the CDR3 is TGTGCCAGCTCACCGGGACACATCAACACCGGGGAGCTGTTTTTT. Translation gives CASSPGHINTGELFF.

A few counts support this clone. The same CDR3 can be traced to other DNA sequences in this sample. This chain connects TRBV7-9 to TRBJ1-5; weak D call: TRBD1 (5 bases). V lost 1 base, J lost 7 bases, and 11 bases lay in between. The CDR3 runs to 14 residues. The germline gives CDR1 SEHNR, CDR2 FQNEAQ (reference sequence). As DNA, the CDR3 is TGTGCCAGCAGCTTAGGGCAGGGCGGACAGCCCCAGCATTTT. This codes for CASSLGQGGQPQHF.

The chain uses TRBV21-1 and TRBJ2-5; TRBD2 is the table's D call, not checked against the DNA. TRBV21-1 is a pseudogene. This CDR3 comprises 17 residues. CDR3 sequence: CASSNWLAGGEGETQYF. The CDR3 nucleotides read TGTGCCAGCAGCAACTGGCTAGCGGGGGGGGAGGGAGAGACCCAGTACTTC.

Here the CDR3 DNA reads TGCGCCAGCAGCCCGGGACAGGGCAATTCACCCCTCCACTTT. Encoded protein: CASSPGQGNSPLHF. The V and J genes are TRBV4-1 and TRBJ1-6, with TRBD1 identical over 9 bases. Germline lookup yields CDR1 MGHRA and CDR2 YSYEKL. The V segment lost 4 bases and the J segment 7 bases; nucleotides outside the gene matches: 2. The CDR3 is 14 residues long.

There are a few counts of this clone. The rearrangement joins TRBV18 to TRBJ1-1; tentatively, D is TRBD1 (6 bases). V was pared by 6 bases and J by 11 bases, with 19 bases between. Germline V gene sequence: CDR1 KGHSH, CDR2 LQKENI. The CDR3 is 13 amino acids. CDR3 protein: CASSTGTRLEAFF. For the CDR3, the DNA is TGTGCCAGCTCTACCGGGACACGCCTTGAGGCTTTCTTT.

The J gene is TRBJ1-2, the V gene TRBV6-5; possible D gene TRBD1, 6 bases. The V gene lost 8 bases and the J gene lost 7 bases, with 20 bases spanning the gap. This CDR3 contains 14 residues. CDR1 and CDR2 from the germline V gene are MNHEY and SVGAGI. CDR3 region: CASGVSGTHLGYTF. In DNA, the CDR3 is TGTGCCAGCGGGGTCTCCGGGACACATCTTGGCTACACCTTC.

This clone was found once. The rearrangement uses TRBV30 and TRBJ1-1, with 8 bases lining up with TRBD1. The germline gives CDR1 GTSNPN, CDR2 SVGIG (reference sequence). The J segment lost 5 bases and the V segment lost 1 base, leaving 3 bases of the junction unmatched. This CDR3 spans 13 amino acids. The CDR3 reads CAWSGTGLTEAFF. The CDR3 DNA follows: TGTGCCTGGAGTGGGACAGGGTTAACTGAAGCTTTCTTT.

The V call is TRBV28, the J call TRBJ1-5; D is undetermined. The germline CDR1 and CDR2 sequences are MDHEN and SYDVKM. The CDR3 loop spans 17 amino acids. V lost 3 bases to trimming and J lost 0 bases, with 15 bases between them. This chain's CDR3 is CASSFSSAFLSNQPQHF. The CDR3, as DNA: TGTGCCAGCAGTTTTAGTTCCGCGTTTCTTAGCAATCAGCCCCAGCATTTT.

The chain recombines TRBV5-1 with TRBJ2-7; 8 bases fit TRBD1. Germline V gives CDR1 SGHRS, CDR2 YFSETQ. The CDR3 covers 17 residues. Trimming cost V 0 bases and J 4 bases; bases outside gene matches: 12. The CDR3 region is CASSLVSSRQGAYEQYF. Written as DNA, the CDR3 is TGCGCCAGCAGCTTGGTCTCGTCTAGGCAGGGGGCGTACGAGCAGTACTTC. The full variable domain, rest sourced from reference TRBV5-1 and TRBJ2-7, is KAGVTQTPRYLIKTRGQQVTLSCSPISGHRSVSWYQQTPGQGLQFLFEYFSETQRNKGNFPGRFSGRQFSNSRSEMNVSTLELGDSALYLCASSLVSSRQGAYEQYFGPGTRLTVT.

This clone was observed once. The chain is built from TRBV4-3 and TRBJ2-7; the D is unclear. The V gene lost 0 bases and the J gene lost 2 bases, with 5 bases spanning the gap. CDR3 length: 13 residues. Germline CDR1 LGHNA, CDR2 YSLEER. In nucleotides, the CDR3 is TGCGCCAGCAGCCAAGATACGGCCTACGAGCAGTACTTC. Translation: CASSQDTAYEQYF.

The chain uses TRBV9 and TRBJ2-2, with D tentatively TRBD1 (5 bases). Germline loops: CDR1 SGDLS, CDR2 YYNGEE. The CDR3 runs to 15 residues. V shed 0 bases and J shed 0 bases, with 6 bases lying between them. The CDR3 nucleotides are TGTGCCAGCAGCGTAGGGACACCGAACACCGGGGAGCTGTTTTTT. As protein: CASSVGTPNTGELFF.

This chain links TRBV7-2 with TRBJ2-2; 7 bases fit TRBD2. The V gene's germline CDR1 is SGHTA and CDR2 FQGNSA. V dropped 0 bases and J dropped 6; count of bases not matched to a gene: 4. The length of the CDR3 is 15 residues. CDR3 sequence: CASSLAPGGSGELFF. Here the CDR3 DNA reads TGTGCCAGCAGCTTAGCCCCCGGGGGGTCCGGGGAGCTGTTTTTT.

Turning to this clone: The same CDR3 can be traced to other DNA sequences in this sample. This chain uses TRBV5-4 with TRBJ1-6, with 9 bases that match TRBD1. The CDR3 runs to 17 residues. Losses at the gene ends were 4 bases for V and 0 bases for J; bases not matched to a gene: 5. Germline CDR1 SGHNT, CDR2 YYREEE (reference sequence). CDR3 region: CASSRDRASSYNSPLHF. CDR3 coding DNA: TGTGCCAGCAGCAGGGACAGGGCCAGCTCCTATAATTCACCCCTCCACTTT.